The 31 T cell receptor beta chains below were found in one sample sequenced in a study of control samples from healthy donors and cancer patients (dated by TCRdb to 2018 to 2021). The library was built by means of the immunoSEQ multiplex PCR assay. TCRdb holds this immuneACCESS table with in-frame rearrangements only. Some clones are missing; in checked studies, unresolved V genes explain under half, and the rest has no known cause. Present in this sample are around 120,000 clones, 85% to 90% of which were seen just once. Around 1.1% of the sample is in the top ten clones. Sequenced: PBMCs. The receptors here all came from a woman aged 45-65 years with colorectal cancer.

The chain links TRBV11-3 to TRBJ2-3; 9 nucleotides match TRBD1. The CDR3 is 15 residues long. The germline CDR1 and CDR2 sequences are SGHNT and YENEEA. V lost 3 bases, J lost 3 bases, and 4 bases stayed unmatched. The CDR3 coding sequence is TGTGCCAGCAGCTTGGGACAGGGTAGGACAGATACGCAGTATTTT. Protein product: CASSLGQGRTDTQYF.

The rearrangement links TRBV2 to TRBJ1-5; 9 positions agree with TRBD1. Germline values: CDR1 SNHLY, CDR2 FYNNEI. V shed 6 bases, J shed 6 bases, and the junction held 9 bases outside the gene matches. CDR3 size: 15 residues. CDR3 in amino acids: CASRGDRVSGQPQHF. The DNA of the CDR3 is TGTGCCAGCAGGGGGGACAGGGTATCTGGTCAGCCCCAGCATTTT.

The V and J genes are TRBV9 and TRBJ2-3; maybe TRBD2 (6 bases). Germline assignment: CDR1 SGDLS and CDR2 YYNGEE. The CDR3 consists of 14 residues. The V end was cut by 4 bases, the J end by 0 bases, with 9 bases between. The CDR3 nucleotides are TGTGCCAGCAGCTGGGGGAGGAGCACAGATACGCAGTATTTT. Translation gives CASSWGRSTDTQYF.

The V gene is TRBV5-1, the J gene TRBJ1-2; 8 bases are shared with TRBD1. The CDR3 sequence is 13 residues long. J lost 14 bases, V lost 2 bases, and 11 bases had no gene match. Looked up from germline, CDR1 is SGHRS and CDR2 is YFSETQ. The CDR3 DNA is TGCGCCAGCAGCTTAGGGACAGGCGCGCGGGAAACCTTC. Translated: CASSLGTGARETF.

The rearrangement links TRBV5-1 to TRBJ1-3, with D uncertain. Trimming stripped 6 bases from V and 0 bases from J, with 10 bases between. CDR1 SGHRS and CDR2 YFSETQ come from the germline V gene. CDR3 size: 14 residues. The CDR3 region is CASKITTSGNTIYF. The CDR3 DNA is TGCGCCAGCAAGATAACGACCTCTGGAAACACCATATATTTT.

The chain has TRBV3-1 (or the pseudogene TRBV3-2) and TRBJ1-1; no reliable D call. Trimming took off 1 base at V and 2 bases at J, with 8 bases between the two ends. Germline CDR1 reads LGHDT; CDR2 reads YNNKEL (reference sequence). The CDR3 totals 14 residues. The CDR3 coding sequence is TGTGCCAGCAGCCAAGGCAACTCAAACACTGAAGCTTTCTTT. Amino acid sequence: CASSQGNSNTEAFF.

J is TRBJ1-6 and V is TRBV19; perhaps TRBD1 as D (5 bases). V was trimmed by 10 bases and J by 4 bases, leaving 11 bases between them. Germline loops: CDR1 LNHDA, CDR2 SQIVND (reference sequence). The CDR3 covers 13 residues. The CDR3 here is CATTDSYNSPLHF. CDR3 nucleotides: TGTGCCACGACAGACAGTTATAATTCACCCCTCCACTTT.

CDR3 DNA sequence: TGTGCCAGCAGCGTAGCTGTAGGGGGTAATTCACCCCTCCACTTT. Protein sequence: CASSVAVGGNSPLHF. The rearrangement joins TRBV9 to TRBJ1-6, with TRBD1 as a possible D gene (6 bases). V lost 0 bases and J 6 bases, leaving 10 bases between the germline ends. Looked up from germline, CDR1 is SGDLS and CDR2 is YYNGEE. The CDR3 sequence is 15 residues long.

The V gene is TRBV30, the J gene TRBJ2-1, with a tentative D call TRBD2 (6 bases). With 7 bases removed from V and 0 bases from J, the gap between germline ends came to 13 bases. This CDR3 spans 14 amino acids. Germline assignment: CDR1 GTSNPN and CDR2 SVGIG (reference sequence). CDR3 sequence reads: CASTAGSSYNEQFF. In DNA form, the CDR3 reads TGTGCCTCCACAGCGGGTAGCTCCTACAATGAGCAGTTCTTC.

This clone appeared a few times. J is TRBJ2-7 and V is TRBV24-1; D is perhaps TRBD1 or TRBD2 (5 bases each). The CDR3 has 14 amino acids. CDR1 and CDR2 from the germline V gene are KGHDR and SFDVKD. The ends were cut back, 5 bases at V and 5 bases at J, with 15 bases in the middle. The CDR3 nucleotides are TGTGCCACCAGTGCTGGGACCTCCGCGGACGAGCAGTACTTC. Protein product: CATSAGTSADEQYF.

The gene calls are TRBV5-1 and TRBJ2-3; 7 bases map to TRBD1. Per the germline V gene, CDR1 is SGHRS and CDR2 is YFSETQ. There are 16 residues in the CDR3. The junction had 14 bases not matched to a gene; V was cut back by 4 bases and J by 6 bases. The CDR3 bases are TGCGCCAGCAGCCGCCCCGGGACAGAGACGGGGGATACGCAGTATTTT. Translation: CASSRPGTETGDTQYF.

V and J are TRBV7-9 and TRBJ2-2; 7 bases are a match to TRBD1. This CDR3 comprises 17 residues. Trimming cost V 1 base and J 4 bases; bases outside gene matches: 9. CDR1 is SEHNR, CDR2 FQNEAQ, per germline (reference sequence). CDR3 region: CASSLETGFVGTGELFF. The CDR3 nucleotides are TGTGCCAGCAGCTTAGAGACAGGGTTCGTTGGCACCGGGGAGCTGTTTTTT.

The chain is built from TRBV13 and TRBJ1-2; D is unresolved. The CDR3 consists of 15 residues. Germline loops: CDR1 PRHDT, CDR2 FYEKMQ (reference sequence). Trimming stripped 0 bases from V and 0 bases from J, with 8 bases between. DNA for the CDR3: TGTGCCAGCAGCTTAGGGGCAGGCTCTAACTATGGCTACACCTTC. Residues: CASSLGAGSNYGYTF.

The V and J genes are TRBV27 and TRBJ2-7; TRBD1 agrees at 9 bases. The CDR3 is made up of 15 amino acids. Germline values: CDR1 MNHEY, CDR2 SMNVEV (reference sequence). V lost 1 base to trimming and J lost 4 bases; unmatched junction nucleotides: 5. Here the CDR3 DNA reads TGTGCCAGCAGTTTATGGGGACAGGGAGGGTACGAGCAGTACTTC. It yields the protein CASSLWGQGGYEQYF.

V and J are TRBV21-1 and TRBJ2-7. TRBV21-1 is deemed a pseudogene. The CDR3 is 10 residues long. This CDR3 is CASSIGTQYF. The CDR3, as DNA: TGTGCCAGCAGCATCGGAACGCAGTACTTC.

The V gene is TRBV18, the J gene TRBJ1-6; D unclear. This CDR3 region has 14 residues. From germline, CDR1 is KGHSH and CDR2 LQKENI. V was shortened by 6 bases and J by 8 bases, with 14 bases between the two germline ends. The CDR3 bases are TGTGCCAGCTCTGGTGCGGCCCTGGATTCACCCCTCCACTTT. Translation: CASSGAALDSPLHF.

Only one count was recorded for this clone. The chain joins TRBV5-6 to TRBJ2-3; 12 bases line up with TRBD2. V lost 4 bases, J lost 4 bases, and 10 bases stayed unmatched. This CDR3 has 17 residues. CDR1 SGHDT and CDR2 YYEEEE come from the germline V gene. The CDR3 DNA sequence: TGTGCCAGCAGCCCCAGGACTAGCGGGATAAAAGCAGATACGCAGTATTTT. Translation: CASSPRTSGIKADTQYF.

This chain connects TRBV6-1 to TRBJ2-3; 9 nucleotides align to TRBD2. The CDR3 covers 17 residues. The trim removed 2 bases at V and 5 bases at J, leaving 11 bases unmatched. Germline lookup yields CDR1 MNHNS and CDR2 SASEGT. This CDR3 is CASSERDSGLALDTQYF. The DNA for the CDR3 is TGTGCCAGCAGTGAAAGGGACTCTGGACTAGCGTTAGATACGCAGTATTTT.

This clone appeared a single time. The genes are TRBV3-1 (or the pseudogene TRBV3-2) and TRBJ2-1; the match to TRBD2 covers 14 bases. Germline trimming cut 0 bases from V and 6 bases from J; bases unmatched to any gene: 13. The CDR3 contains 20 residues. From germline, CDR1 is LGHDT and CDR2 YNNKEL (reference sequence). The CDR3 DNA follows: TGTGCCAGCAGCCAAGATGGGAGGACTAGCGGGAGGCCCCCCCTCAATGAGCAGTTCTTC. Residues: CASSQDGRTSGRPPLNEQFF.

The chain joins TRBV5-4 to TRBJ1-1; a possible D gene is TRBD1 (5 bases). The V gene lost 2 bases and the J gene lost 2 bases, with 10 bases spanning the gap. This CDR3 spans 14 amino acids. Germline-derived CDR1 and CDR2 are SGHNT and YYREEE (reference sequence). This CDR3 reads CASSFGGINTEAFF. The CDR3 bases are TGTGCCAGCAGCTTTGGGGGTATTAACACTGAAGCTTTCTTT. The full variable domain, its missing parts supplied by reference TRBV5-4 and TRBJ1-1, is ETGVTQSPTHLIKTRGQQVTLRCSSQSGHNTVSWYQQALGQGPQFIFQYYREEENGRGNFPPRFSGLQFPNYSSELNVNALELDDSALYLCASSFGGINTEAFFGQGTRLTVV.

The chain combines TRBV28 with TRBJ1-5; the D is unclear. CDR1 and CDR2 from the germline V gene are MDHEN and SYDVKM. Trimming took 6 bases from V and 1 from J, leaving 4 bases between them. This CDR3 is 12 amino acids long. In DNA, the CDR3 is TGTGCCAGCAGCGACAGCAATCAGCCCCAGCATTTT. This encodes CASSDSNQPQHF.

The rearrangement joins TRBV28 to TRBJ2-5; D might be TRBD2 (5 bases). The germline CDR1 and CDR2 sequences are MDHEN and SYDVKM. V shed 6 bases and J shed 2 bases, with 10 bases lying between them. The CDR3 runs to 13 residues. The CDR3 DNA sequence: TGTGCCAGCAGACTAGGAAATCAAGAGACCCAGTACTTC. Its protein is CASRLGNQETQYF.

This chain connects TRBV4-2 to TRBJ1-1; possible D gene TRBD1, 5 bases. The V gene's germline CDR1 is LGHNA and CDR2 YNFKEQ. Deletions cut 4 bases from V and 1 base from J, with 13 bases between. This CDR3 region has 15 residues. The DNA of the CDR3 is TGTGCCAGCAGCCCTGTAGGGACGGAGAACACTGAAGCTTTCTTT. It translates to CASSPVGTENTEAFF.

This chain links TRBV3-1 (or the pseudogene TRBV3-2) with TRBJ1-1; TRBD1 matches at 7 bases. In germline, CDR1 is LGHDT, CDR2 YNNKEL (reference sequence). There are 18 residues in the CDR3. Trimming cost V 4 bases and J 5 bases; bases outside gene matches: 19. The CDR3 loop is CASSPSPWDSGEGTEAFF. CDR3 in DNA: TGTGCCAGCAGCCCGAGCCCTTGGGACAGCGGGGAAGGTACTGAAGCTTTCTTT.

The chain joins TRBV5-4 to TRBJ1-1, with D uncertain. This CDR3 has 17 amino acids. CDR1 SGHNT and CDR2 YYREEE come from the germline V gene (reference sequence). Trimming took off 4 bases at V and 5 bases at J, with 24 bases between the two ends. Written as DNA, the CDR3 is TGTGCCAGCAGCCTCAATGCCGGCAGGCCTTATAAGACTGAAGCTTTCTTT. Translation gives CASSLNAGRPYKTEAFF.

This clone showed up just once. The rearrangement joins TRBV7-3 to TRBJ1-1; D remains unclear. V lost 4 bases and J lost 4, with 13 bases in between. This CDR3 has 14 residues. In germline, CDR1 is SGHTA, CDR2 FQGTGA. CDR3 sequence reads: CASSSSHGSTEAFF. The CDR3 nucleotides are TGTGCCAGCAGCTCATCCCATGGGAGCACTGAAGCTTTCTTT.

The chain has TRBV11-2 and TRBJ2-3; tentatively, D is TRBD1 (6 bases). The ends were cut back, 5 bases at V and 6 bases at J, with 18 bases in the middle. Germline-derived CDR1 and CDR2 are SGHAT and FQNNGV. The CDR3 contains 15 residues. This CDR3 is CASSPGQYRADTQYF. CDR3 sequence (DNA): TGTGCCAGCAGCCCTGGACAGTATCGAGCCGATACGCAGTATTTT.

The rearrangement uses TRBV6-1 and TRBJ2-7, with 10 positions matching TRBD2. This CDR3 spans 17 amino acids. Germline V CDR1 and CDR2: MNHNS, SASEGT. The ends lost 0 bases at V and 6 bases at J; junction bases unmatched: 11. CDR3 region: CASSEALPSSGSGEQYF. DNA for the CDR3: TGTGCCAGCAGTGAAGCGCTTCCGTCTAGCGGGAGTGGCGAGCAGTACTTC.

The chain employs TRBV5-5 and TRBJ2-1; D is possibly TRBD1 (5 bases). With 1 base removed from V and 8 bases from J, the gap between germline ends came to 7 bases. Germline V CDR1 and CDR2: SGHKS, YYEKEE (reference sequence). The CDR3 is made up of 12 amino acids. The DNA of the CDR3 is TGTGCCAGCAGCTTGCCAGGGCATGAGCAGTTCTTC. Residues: CASSLPGHEQFF.

The CDR3: CASSLLGRGAVDTEAFF. CDR3 DNA sequence: TGTGCCAGCAGCTTACTAGGGAGGGGAGCGGTTGACACTGAAGCTTTCTTT. The chain joins TRBV7-8 to TRBJ1-1; maybe TRBD1 (5 bases). Germline V gene data show CDR1 as SGHVS and CDR2 as FQNEAQ. The V end was cut by 2 bases, the J end by 3 bases, with 19 bases between. The CDR3 has 17 residues.

The chain recombines TRBV10-3 with TRBJ1-5; D unresolved. This CDR3 spans 17 amino acids. Germline loops: CDR1 ENHRY, CDR2 SYGVKD. The V end was cut by 0 bases, the J end by 1 base, with 13 bases between. The CDR3 region has the DNA TGTGCCATCAGTGAGTCCTCTCTACCGGGAAGCAATCAGCCCCAGCATTTT. Residues: CAISESSLPGSNQPQHF.